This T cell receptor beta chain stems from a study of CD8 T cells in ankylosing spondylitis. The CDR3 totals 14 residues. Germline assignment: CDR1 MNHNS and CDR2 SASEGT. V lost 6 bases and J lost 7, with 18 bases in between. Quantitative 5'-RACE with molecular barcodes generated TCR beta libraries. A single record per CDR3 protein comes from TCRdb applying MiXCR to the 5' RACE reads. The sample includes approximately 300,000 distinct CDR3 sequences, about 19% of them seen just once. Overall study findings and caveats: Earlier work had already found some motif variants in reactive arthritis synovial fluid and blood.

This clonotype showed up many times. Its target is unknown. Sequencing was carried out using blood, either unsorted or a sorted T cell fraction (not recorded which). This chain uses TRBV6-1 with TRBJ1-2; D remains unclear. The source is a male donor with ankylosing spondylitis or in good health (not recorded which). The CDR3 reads CASSQDPKSGGYTF. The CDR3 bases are TGTGCCAGCAGCCAGGACCCAAAAAGCGGTGGCTACACCTTC.